Listed below are T cell receptor beta chains from one sample, sequenced in a study of blood T cell repertoires in COVID-19. Sequenced by immunoSEQ multiplex PCR; TCRdb stores in-frame clones only, minus some. In the table there are about 83,000 clones, more than 75% of which are singletons. The source material was peripheral blood. The receptor source for this set is a woman aged 80 or older with active or convalescent COVID-19. Each CDR3 is given with its conserved first and last residue.

>TRBV7-9|TRBJ2-3
CASSLGAQNTQYF
>TRBV6-5|TRBJ2-3
CASLFGVFSTDTQYF
>TRBV27|TRBJ1-1
CASSMTGPGTEAFF
>TRBV7-8|TRBJ1-5
CASSAGGPLSNQPQHF
>TRBV7-9|TRBJ1-5
CASSLGQGNQPQHF
>TRBV2|TRBJ1-4
CASSVRGQTNEKLFF
>TRBV30|TRBJ1-2
CAWGVQGEYGYTF
>TRBV27|TRBJ2-3
CASSLRVGGTTDTQYF
>TRBV5-5|TRBJ1-2
CASSPNREGGYTF
>TRBV6-2/TRBV6-3|TRBJ2-7
CASSYGLTGPEQYF
>TRBV6-2/TRBV6-3|TRBJ2-5
CASSLDLYQETQYF
>TRBV6-6|TRBJ1-2
CASSYSGTGDYGYTF
>TRBV4-1|TRBJ1-3
CASSQERGTGDNSGNTIYF
>TRBV28|TRBJ1-6
CASSLEGTGVNSPLHF
>TRBV5-4|TRBJ2-5
CASSLGPKRGETGETQYF
>TRBV7-8|TRBJ2-1
CASSLETGSLNNEQFF
>TRBV10-3|TRBJ2-7
CAISGVGGDREQYF
>TRBV6-5|TRBJ2-1
CASSYVQGNEQFF
>TRBV5-6|TRBJ1-1
CASDTQGSPRPQFF
>TRBV29-1|TRBJ2-5
CSVRQGQETQYF
>TRBV11-3|TRBJ2-2
CASSKGAPNTGELFF
>TRBV5-6|TRBJ1-1
CASSPPGPGANIKAFF
>TRBV7-2|TRBJ2-7
CASSLGGRWEQYF
>TRBV2|TRBJ1-3
CASFRVNTIYF
>TRBV6-5|TRBJ1-1
CASNTLLGHRSEAFF
>TRBV3-1/TRBV3-2|TRBJ1-1
CASSQEGGRTEAFF